The 17 T cell receptor beta chains below were found in one sample sequenced in a study of T cell responses to AZD1222 COVID-19 vaccine. Only in-frame clones appear in the TCRdb table, and some are missing; sequencing was by immunoSEQ multiplex PCR. The sample includes around 120,000 clones, 92% seen only once; the top ten take roughly 7.9%. This specimen consisted of peripheral blood, obtained 28 days after the second AZD1222 dose. All receptors come from an adult who received the AZD1222 COVID-19 vaccine.

The chain couples TRBV5-5 to TRBJ2-7; 10 bases are a match to TRBD2. This CDR3 is built from 14 residues. Trimming cost V 4 bases and J 7 bases; bases outside gene matches: 8. Germline CDR1 and CDR2: SGHKS and YYEKEE (reference sequence). CDR3 sequence (DNA): TGTGCCAGCAGCCCGGGACTAGCGATTGGGGAGCAGTACTTC. As protein: CASSPGLAIGEQYF.

The genes are TRBV5-8 and TRBJ1-2; D ambiguous. Looked up from germline, CDR1 is SGHTS and CDR2 is YDEGEE. V was shortened by 0 bases and J by 4 bases, with 16 bases between the two germline ends. The CDR3 is made up of 16 amino acids. In DNA form, the CDR3 reads TGTGCCAGCAGCTTGGCCTCGGGAGCCCTCACCTATGGCTACACCTTC. Translation: CASSLASGALTYGYTF. Full variable domain (missing parts from reference TRBV5-8 and TRBJ1-2): EAGVTQSPTHLIKTRGQQATLRCSPISGHTSVYWYQQALGLGLQFLLWYDEGEERNRGNFPPRFSGRQFPNYSSELNVNALELEDSALYLCASSLASGALTYGYTFGSGTRLTVV.

The count of this clone is one. The CDR3 nucleotides read TGTGCCAGCAGTTTGGAGGCCATGAACACTGAAGCTTTCTTT. It is translated as CASSLEAMNTEAFF. The V and J genes are TRBV27 and TRBJ1-1, with D hard to call. The CDR3 is made up of 14 amino acids. CDR1 is MNHEY, CDR2 SMNVEV, per germline (reference sequence). Trimming stripped 3 bases from V and 0 bases from J, with 8 bases between.

The V call is TRBV7-8, the J call TRBJ2-7; D not resolved. CDR1 and CDR2 from the germline V gene are SGHVS and FQNEAQ. This CDR3 comprises 14 residues. V was cut by 5 bases and J by 5 bases, with 16 bases left in between. Here the CDR3 reads CASSASPGPDEQYF. CDR3 nucleotides: TGTGCCAGCAGCGCAAGCCCGGGCCCAGACGAGCAGTACTTC.

The chain is built from TRBV14 and TRBJ2-2, with 7 bases that match TRBD1. Germline V gene data show CDR1 as SGHDN and CDR2 as FVKESK. V lost 4 bases to trimming and J lost 6 bases; unmatched junction nucleotides: 2. This CDR3 contains 13 residues. The CDR3 region has the DNA TGTGCCAGCAGCCCTCAGGGGGCCGGGGAGCTGTTTTTT. Translation gives CASSPQGAGELFF.

CDR3 DNA sequence: TGCGCCAGCAGCTCCCTGAACTTCGGGGGGAATGCAAGAAATGAGCAGTTCTTC. This sequence encodes CASSSLNFGGNARNEQFF. The chain is built from TRBV5-1 and TRBJ2-1; TRBD2 matches at 7 bases. The germline CDR1 and CDR2 sequences are SGHRS and YFSETQ. CDR3 length: 18 amino acids. The ends lost 3 bases at V and 7 bases at J; junction bases unmatched: 19. The full variable domain, completed using reference TRBV5-1 and TRBJ2-1, is KAGVTQTPRYLIKTRGQQVTLSCSPISGHRSVSWYQQTPGQGLQFLFEYFSETQRNKGNFPGRFSGRQFSNSRSEMNVSTLELGDSALYLCASSSLNFGGNARNEQFFGPGTRLTVL.

The V gene is TRBV19, the J gene TRBJ1-4; D might be TRBD1 (6 bases). Trimming shortened V by 5 bases and J by 0 bases, and 13 bases separated the two germline ends. The CDR3 has 16 residues. Germline lookup yields CDR1 LNHDA and CDR2 SQIVND (reference sequence). The CDR3 region is CASSLSGAATNEKLFF. The DNA for the CDR3 is TGTGCCAGTAGTTTATCAGGGGCCGCAACTAATGAAAAACTGTTTTTT.

The chain links TRBV7-9 to TRBJ1-2, with D perhaps matching TRBD1 (6 bases). CDR3 size: 16 residues. V shed 5 bases and J shed 1 base, with 17 bases lying between them. The germline V gene encodes CDR1 SEHNR and CDR2 FQNEAQ (reference sequence). In DNA, the CDR3 is TGTGCCAGCAGCAAATTTCAGGGGAGCGATAACTATGGCTACACCTTC. Translating it yields CASSKFQGSDNYGYTF.

This clone was counted once. The chain is built from TRBV5-1 and TRBJ2-5; no clear D. This CDR3 comprises 13 residues. Per germline, CDR1 SGHRS and CDR2 YFSETQ. Between the trimmed V and J ends, which lost 1 base and 2 bases, there was a span of 6 bases. The CDR3 sequence is CASSLSGQETQYF. DNA for the CDR3: TGCGCCAGCAGCTTGTCTGGACAAGAGACCCAGTACTTC.

J is TRBJ2-1 and V is TRBV28; the D gene is possibly TRBD1 (6 bases). Trimming stripped 6 bases from V and 10 bases from J, with 13 bases between. Germline-derived CDR1 and CDR2 are MDHEN and SYDVKM. The length of the CDR3 is 12 residues. DNA for the CDR3: TGTGCCAGCAGCAGCAGGGGAATGGAGCAGTTCTTC. Its translation: CASSSRGMEQFF.

The rearrangement uses TRBV29-1 and TRBJ2-1; the D gene is possibly TRBD2 (6 bases). Between the trimmed V and J ends, which lost 7 bases and 9 bases, there was a span of 13 bases. Germline V lookup: CDR1 SQVTM, CDR2 ANQGSEA. The CDR3 is 11 amino acids. This CDR3 is CSDQLASEQFF. Written as DNA, the CDR3 is TGCAGCGACCAACTAGCATCTGAGCAGTTCTTC.

CDR3 coding DNA: TGTGCCAGCAGCCAAATAGACAGGGGGACCTACAATGAGCAGTTCTTC. Encoded protein: CASSQIDRGTYNEQFF. The rearrangement links TRBV14 to TRBJ2-1; 9 bases map to TRBD1. Germline V gene data show CDR1 as SGHDN and CDR2 as FVKESK. This CDR3 contains 16 residues. V was clipped by 2 bases and J by 2 bases; unmatched bases: 4.

The chain employs TRBV6-5 and TRBJ1-1, with D possibly TRBD1 on 5 matching bases. Germline CDR1 MNHEY, CDR2 SVGAGI. Trimming took off 2 bases at V and 1 base at J, with 11 bases between the two ends. CDR3 length: 15 residues. CDR3 sequence reads: CASSYPRGGNTEAFF. CDR3 DNA: TGTGCCAGCAGTTACCCACGGGGGGGGAACACTGAAGCTTTCTTT.

The chain combines TRBV5-5 with TRBJ2-7; TRBD1 matches 7 bases. Trimming at V came to 4 bases and at J to 2 bases, leaving 15 bases not matched to a gene. From germline, CDR1 is SGHKS and CDR2 YYEKEE (reference sequence). The CDR3 totals 17 residues. CDR3 loop: CASSLAQTGTETYEQYF. CDR3 in DNA: TGTGCCAGCAGCCTGGCACAAACCGGGACAGAGACCTACGAGCAGTACTTC. Complete variable domain (other parts from reference TRBV5-5 and TRBJ2-7): DAGVTQSPTHLIKTRGQQVTLRCSPISGHKSVSWYQQVLGQGPQFIFQYYEKEERGRGNFPDRFSARQFPNYSSELNVNALLLGDSALYLCASSLAQTGTETYEQYFGPGTRLTVT.

J is TRBJ1-1 and V is TRBV19; the D is unclear. V shed 6 bases and J shed 0 bases, with 17 bases lying between them. This CDR3 is built from 16 residues. From germline, CDR1 is LNHDA and CDR2 SQIVND (reference sequence). CDR3 coding DNA: TGTGCCAGTAGGGTGATAAAGGGATCTATGAACACTGAAGCTTTCTTT. Translating gives CASRVIKGSMNTEAFF.

This clone was found a few times. CDR3 coding DNA: TGCGCCAGCAGCTTGGATTGGGGGTTCGGTACCACTGAAGCTTTCTTT. Encoded protein: CASSLDWGFGTTEAFF. The V and J genes are TRBV5-1 and TRBJ1-1; tentative D call: TRBD1 (5 bases). V was cut by 0 bases and J by 4 bases, with 16 bases left in between. CDR3 size: 16 residues. Germline-derived CDR1 and CDR2 are SGHRS and YFSETQ.

V and J are TRBV5-1 and TRBJ2-5, with D possibly matching TRBD1 (5 bases). The length of the CDR3 is 12 residues. With 3 bases removed from V and 7 bases from J, the gap between germline ends came to 10 bases. Per the germline V gene, CDR1 is SGHRS and CDR2 is YFSETQ. CDR3 sequence (DNA): TGCGCCAGCAGCTCCAAACAGGCGACCCAGTACTTC. Residues: CASSSKQATQYF.